This T cell receptor (beta chain) appears in the sequencing data of a study of shared clonotypes between healthy human individuals. Profiled with immunoSEQ multiplex PCR; TCRdb holds only in-frame clones, not every one. This table holds about 1 million clones, around 74% found once. CDR3 length: 16 amino acids. Per germline, CDR1 SGHTA and CDR2 FQGNSA. V was pared by 0 bases and J by 9 bases, with 20 bases between. The receptor was derived from a young man in good health. The sequenced material came from memory CD4+ T cells sorted from blood. The sample's subset: CD45RA-negative fraction. The chain uses TRBV7-2 and TRBJ2-5; D is perhaps TRBD2 (6 bases). The CDR3 region is CASSLASSAMRGAQYF. The CDR3 bases are TGTGCCAGCAGCTTAGCTTCCTCCGCAATGCGGGGTGCCCAGTACTTC.